This entry lists 31 T cell receptor beta chains sequenced from one sample in a study of blood T cell repertoires in COVID-19. TCRdb's table, derived via immunoSEQ multiplex PCR, lists solely in-frame clones and lacks some. The sample consists of approximately 320,000 clones, roughly 90% of them appearing once. Input material: peripheral blood. Every receptor here comes from a woman in her twenties or thirties with COVID-19, enrolled during active disease.

This clone has just a few counts. The chain carries TRBV18 and TRBJ2-7; 9 positions agree with TRBD1. Trimming removed 2 bases from V and 7 bases from J; junction bases left unmatched: 9. Germline lookup yields CDR1 KGHSH and CDR2 LQKENI. There are 15 residues in the CDR3. This CDR3 reads CASSPRDRVVIEQYF. DNA for the CDR3: TGTGCCAGCTCACCAAGGGACAGGGTTGTGATTGAGCAGTACTTC.

The chain is built from TRBV7-9 and TRBJ1-6; perhaps TRBD1 as D (5 bases). Germline CDR1 and CDR2: SEHNR and FQNEAQ (reference sequence). The CDR3 covers 14 residues. The V end was cut by 8 bases, the J end by 8 bases, with 16 bases between. The CDR3 nucleotides are TGTGCCAGCGCGAAGACAGATTTACATTCACCCCTCCACTTT. Amino acids: CASAKTDLHSPLHF.

The V call is TRBV5-4, the J call TRBJ1-1; 8 positions agree with TRBD1. Germline assignment: CDR1 SGHNT and CDR2 YYREEE (reference sequence). CDR3 length: 16 amino acids. With 4 bases clipped from V and 0 bases from J, the junction kept 8 bases outside the gene matches. Written as DNA, the CDR3 is TGTGCCAGCAGCCCACGGACAGGGCCGATGAACACTGAAGCTTTCTTT. Its protein is CASSPRTGPMNTEAFF.

This chain connects TRBV7-9 to TRBJ2-7, with 9 bases aligning to TRBD1. CDR3 length: 14 amino acids. The ends lost 6 bases at V and 6 bases at J; junction bases unmatched: 9. The germline V gene encodes CDR1 SEHNR and CDR2 FQNEAQ (reference sequence). CDR3 nucleotides: TGTGCCAGCAGACCAGGGACAGGGCCGCCCGAGCAGTACTTC. The encoded protein is CASRPGTGPPEQYF.

The J gene is TRBJ1-1, the V gene TRBV27, with 12 bases that match TRBD1. Unmatched junction bases numbered 4, after V lost 8 bases and J lost 3 bases. The germline V gene has CDR1 MNHEY and CDR2 SMNVEV (reference sequence). The CDR3 has 14 amino acids. The CDR3 DNA is TGTGCCAGCCGGGACAGGGGGCACCACACTGAAGCTTTCTTT. This encodes CASRDRGHHTEAFF.

The chain combines TRBV5-5 with TRBJ2-7; 9 nucleotides align to TRBD1. The CDR3 is 15 residues long. Per the germline V gene, CDR1 is SGHKS and CDR2 is YYEKEE (reference sequence). V dropped 6 bases and J dropped 0; count of bases not matched to a gene: 7. In DNA, the CDR3 is TGTGCCAGCACCCAACAGGGGGCGGGCTCCTACGAGCAGTACTTC. Amino acids: CASTQQGAGSYEQYF.

V is TRBV6-5 and J is TRBJ2-1, with 7 nucleotides matching TRBD2. V lost 5 bases, J lost 7 bases, and 8 bases stayed unmatched. The germline CDR1 and CDR2 sequences are MNHEY and SVGAGI. This CDR3 has 14 residues. CDR3 coding DNA: TGTGCCAGCAGTAGCGGGGCCCCTAGGAATGAGCAGTTCTTC. Amino acid sequence: CASSSGAPRNEQFF.

The chain links TRBV5-4 to TRBJ2-7; 9 nucleotides line up with TRBD2. V trimming: 0 bases; J trimming: 2 bases; junction bases outside the gene matches: 9. The CDR3 contains 17 residues. CDR1 is SGHNT, CDR2 YYREEE, per germline (reference sequence). CDR3 region: CASSLALGRGGAYEQYF. In DNA form, the CDR3 reads TGTGCCAGCAGCTTGGCCTTGGGGCGGGGGGGCGCCTACGAGCAGTACTTC.

The chain couples TRBV18 to TRBJ1-2, with a tentative D call TRBD1 (5 bases). The V end lost 0 bases, the J end lost 4 bases, and 15 bases lay between the germline ends. The CDR3 has 16 residues. Germline values: CDR1 KGHSH, CDR2 LQKENI. CDR3 sequence reads: CASSPPHRDGGYGYTF. The CDR3 region has the DNA TGTGCCAGCTCACCACCCCACCGGGACGGGGGCTATGGCTACACCTTC.

The chain employs TRBV19 and TRBJ1-1; TRBD1 matches at 7 bases. CDR1 and CDR2 (germline): LNHDA, SQIVND (reference sequence). The CDR3 extends over 14 amino acids. Losses at the gene ends were 4 bases for V and 5 bases for J; bases not matched to a gene: 7. CDR3 region: CASSTRGSTTEAFF. The CDR3 nucleotides are TGTGCCAGTAGTACCAGGGGGTCCACAACTGAAGCTTTCTTT.

The chain uses TRBV5-1 and TRBJ2-3; the D gene is possibly TRBD2 (5 bases). Per the germline V gene, CDR1 is SGHRS and CDR2 is YFSETQ. This CDR3 has 13 residues. Trimming removed 3 bases from V and 2 bases from J, with 7 bases in between. The CDR3 region has the DNA TGCGCCAGCAGCTACCGGGACACAGATACGCAGTATTTT. As protein: CASSYRDTDTQYF.

The genes are TRBV6-6 and TRBJ2-7; tentative D call: TRBD1 (6 bases). The V gene's germline CDR1 is MNHNY and CDR2 SVGAGI (reference sequence). Trimming removed 2 bases at V and 2 bases at J, with 10 bases between. CDR3 size: 14 residues. As DNA, the CDR3 is TGTGCCAGCAGTTACACCGGACAGACCTACGAGCAGTACTTC. It specifies CASSYTGQTYEQYF.

The DNA for the CDR3 is TGTGCCAGCAGTGAAATAATAGCTAACTATGGCTACACCTTC. Its protein is CASSEIIANYGYTF. The chain recombines TRBV2 with TRBJ1-2; unclear D gene. The CDR3 has 14 residues. Trimming left V 2 bases short and J 0 bases short, with 7 bases between. In germline, CDR1 is SNHLY, CDR2 FYNNEI.

This clone was recorded a few times. The chain's CDR3 is CASRAGPNPEKETQYF. The CDR3 coding sequence is TGTGCCAGCAGAGCGGGACCCAACCCTGAAAAAGAGACCCAGTACTTC. This chain uses TRBV11-2 with TRBJ2-5; 7 nucleotides line up with TRBD2. Trimming removed 6 bases from V and 3 bases from J; junction bases left unmatched: 13. Germline CDR1 is SGHAT and CDR2 is FQNNGV. The CDR3 spans 16 residues.

The V gene is TRBV6-2 or TRBV6-3, the J gene TRBJ1-1; D might be TRBD1 (6 bases). With 0 bases removed from V and 5 bases from J, the gap between germline ends came to 19 bases. This CDR3 contains 17 residues. Germline CDR1 is MNHEY and CDR2 is SVGEGT. The CDR3 DNA reads as TGTGCCAGCAGTTACTCGAGCCTGACAGGTCTGCGGACTGAAGCTTTCTTT. It specifies CASSYSSLTGLRTEAFF.

This clone appeared a few times. The chain couples TRBV6-1 to TRBJ2-2; D possibly corresponds to TRBD1 (6 bases). CDR3 size: 14 residues. Between the trimmed V and J ends, which lost 3 bases and 4 bases, there was a span of 9 bases. Germline V gene sequence: CDR1 MNHNS, CDR2 SASEGT. The CDR3 DNA sequence: TGTGCCAGCAGTGAGGGACATATCACCGGGGAGCTGTTTTTT. It codes for CASSEGHITGELFF.

The chain employs TRBV11-2 and TRBJ2-1, with 13 bases aligning to TRBD2. The CDR3 totals 15 residues. V shed 5 bases, J shed 7 bases, and the junction held 5 bases outside the gene matches. Looked up from germline, CDR1 is SGHAT and CDR2 is FQNNGV. CDR3: CASSQGLAGNNEQFF. The CDR3 bases are TGTGCCAGCAGCCAGGGACTAGCGGGGAATAATGAGCAGTTCTTC.

The gene calls are TRBV7-9 and TRBJ1-1; tentatively, D is TRBD1 (5 bases). Per germline, CDR1 SEHNR and CDR2 FQNEAQ (reference sequence). V lost 1 base to trimming and J lost 5 bases, with 11 bases between them. The CDR3 runs to 14 residues. For the CDR3, the DNA is TGTGCCAGCAGCTTAGTGGCAGGGCGGACTGAAGCTTTCTTT. Protein sequence: CASSLVAGRTEAFF.

This chain connects TRBV7-6 to TRBJ2-7; TRBD1 matches at 7 bases. The germline gives CDR1 SGHVS, CDR2 FNYEAQ. This CDR3 has 14 amino acids. Trimming took 5 bases from V and 7 from J; bases not matched to a gene: 11. The CDR3 reads CASSRDRAHREQYF. The CDR3 nucleotides read TGTGCCAGCAGCCGCGACAGGGCACACAGGGAGCAGTACTTC.

The chain joins TRBV11-2 to TRBJ2-3; the match to TRBD2 covers 8 bases. From germline, CDR1 is SGHAT and CDR2 FQNNGV. The V gene end was trimmed by 3 bases and the J gene end by 5 bases; junction bases not matched to a gene: 7. This CDR3 comprises 15 residues. Here the CDR3 DNA reads TGTGCCAGCAGCTTGAAGACTAGCGCGGTAGATACGCAGTATTTT. Amino acids: CASSLKTSAVDTQYF.

This CDR3 reads CASSALGGEQFF. The DNA of the CDR3 is TGTGCCAGCAGCGCGCTGGGGGGTGAGCAGTTCTTC. The V and J genes are TRBV9 and TRBJ2-1; tentative D call: TRBD2 (6 bases). Deletions cut 3 bases from V and 9 bases from J, with 10 bases between. The CDR3 is 12 amino acids. Germline CDR1 reads SGDLS; CDR2 reads YYNGEE.

The chain carries TRBV6-5 and TRBJ1-2; tentative D call: TRBD1 (5 bases). The V and J ends lost 5 bases and 4 bases respectively, with 11 bases between them. The CDR3 spans 13 residues. Germline-derived CDR1 and CDR2 are MNHEY and SVGAGI. In DNA form, the CDR3 reads TGTGCCAGCAGTCTACAGGAGTTCTATGGCTACACCTTC. Its translation is CASSLQEFYGYTF.

This clone was picked up one time. V gene TRBV12-3 or TRBV12-4 combines with J gene TRBJ1-2, with a possible D match to TRBD1 (5 bases). V was cut by 2 bases and J by 8 bases, with 12 bases left in between. This CDR3 region has 13 residues. The CDR3 loop reads CASSLWGAEGYTF. CDR3 nucleotides: TGTGCCAGCAGTTTATGGGGCGCGGAGGGCTACACCTTC.

CDR3 coding DNA: TGTGCCAGTAGAGGGCGGGGCCAAGAGACCCAGTACTTC. This sequence encodes CASRGRGQETQYF. The chain combines TRBV19 with TRBJ2-5; D may be TRBD2 (6 bases). CDR1 is LNHDA and CDR2 is SQIVND in the germline V gene (reference sequence). V was pared by 6 bases and J by 1 base, with 9 bases between. The CDR3 is 13 residues long. The entire variable domain, with the rest obtained from reference TRBV19 and TRBJ2-5, is as follows: DGGITQSPKYLFRKEGQNVTLSCEQNLNHDAMYWYRQDPGQGLRLIYYSQIVNDFQKGDIAEGYSVSREKKESFPLTVTSAQKNPTAFYLCASRGRGQETQYFGPGTRLLVL.

The table lists this clone with a few counts. This sequence joins TRBV7-9 and TRBJ1-6; D call uncertain. V lost 5 bases and J lost 8, with 13 bases in between. The CDR3 sequence is 14 residues long. Germline V gene data show CDR1 as SEHNR and CDR2 as FQNEAQ (reference sequence). The CDR3 region is CASSVPGFDSPLHF. CDR3 nucleotide sequence: TGTGCCAGCAGCGTCCCGGGGTTCGATTCACCCCTCCACTTT.

The chain is built from TRBV19 and TRBJ2-1, with 7 positions matching TRBD1. Germline V gene data show CDR1 as LNHDA and CDR2 as SQIVND (reference sequence). The length of the CDR3 is 15 residues. Germline trimming cut 3 bases from V and 4 bases from J; bases unmatched to any gene: 6. CDR3 DNA sequence: TGTGCCAGTAGTATCTCGGCGACAGGGTACAATGAGCAGTTCTTC. Protein: CASSISATGYNEQFF.

V is TRBV29-1 and J is TRBJ1-6, with TRBD1 matching 8 bases. The CDR3 is made up of 13 amino acids. After removal of 5 bases from V and 7 bases from J, the junction contained 4 bases not matched to a gene. CDR1 is SQVTM and CDR2 is ANQGSEA in the germline V gene. The CDR3 loop reads CSVLTGANSPLHF. CDR3 sequence (DNA): TGCAGCGTTCTGACAGGGGCCAATTCACCCCTCCACTTT.

The CDR3 region has the DNA TGTGCCAGCTCACCCCAAGCCAATCAGCCCCAGCATTTT. It is translated as CASSPQANQPQHF. This chain uses TRBV18 with TRBJ1-5; D is unclear. V was pared by 3 bases and J by 3 bases, with 6 bases between. This CDR3 is 13 amino acids long. Germline V CDR1 and CDR2: KGHSH, LQKENI.

The chain employs TRBV30 and TRBJ1-1; TRBD1 matches 8 bases. The V segment lost 6 bases and the J segment 6 bases; nucleotides outside the gene matches: 12. Germline loops: CDR1 GTSNPN, CDR2 SVGIG (reference sequence). This CDR3 spans 14 amino acids. The CDR3 sequence: CACLKTGEGAEAFF. In DNA, the CDR3 is TGTGCCTGCCTCAAGACAGGGGAAGGGGCTGAAGCTTTCTTT.

This clone was observed a handful of times. The chain links TRBV5-3 to TRBJ1-6; TRBD1 matches 8 bases. TRBV5-3 is an ORF; its function is uncertain. With 5 bases clipped from V and 8 bases from J, the junction kept 21 bases outside the gene matches. The CDR3 length is 19 residues. The CDR3 spells CARSFEPGGPKEKDSPLHF. The CDR3 bases are TGTGCCAGAAGTTTCGAGCCAGGGGGCCCTAAAGAGAAAGATTCACCCCTCCACTTT.

The count of this clone is one. This chain connects TRBV6-5 to TRBJ2-7, with D possibly TRBD2 on 6 matching bases. The V gene's germline CDR1 is MNHEY and CDR2 SVGAGI. The ends were cut back, 7 bases at V and 1 base at J, with 17 bases in the middle. The CDR3 contains 15 residues. The CDR3 DNA reads as TGTGCCAGCACCCTCCTCGGGGGAGAGTCCTACGAGCAGTACTTC. Protein product: CASTLLGGESYEQYF.